This TCR beta chain was captured by sequencing in a study of T cells expressing NK-cell markers. Study-wide findings and caveats: One observes that, in a handful of donors, these clonotypes were also the leading ones within the CD3+CD56-NKG2C+ fraction. Of the CD8+ T cells in about 6 donors, roughly 1.0-7.0% belonged to dominant NKG2C+ clonotypes.

From the 5' RACE reads, TCRdb lists one entry per CDR3 protein and no DNA. Its clone listing holds about 550,000 distinct CDR3 sequences. As concerns this clonotype: Its antigen is still unknown.

Germline V CDR1 and CDR2: SSHAT, FNYEAQ (reference sequence). The CDR3 runs 14 residues. This chain connects TRBV7-7 to TRBJ2-1; TCRdb's assignment of TRBD2 cannot be checked, as there is no DNA. The sequencing input was blood T cells: a sorted CD56 or NKG2C T cell subset, CD4+ or CD8+ T cells, or bulk PBMC T cells (not recorded which). This clonotype was obtained from a man between 18 and 35 years old in good health. CDR3 region: CASSSSGRADEQFF.